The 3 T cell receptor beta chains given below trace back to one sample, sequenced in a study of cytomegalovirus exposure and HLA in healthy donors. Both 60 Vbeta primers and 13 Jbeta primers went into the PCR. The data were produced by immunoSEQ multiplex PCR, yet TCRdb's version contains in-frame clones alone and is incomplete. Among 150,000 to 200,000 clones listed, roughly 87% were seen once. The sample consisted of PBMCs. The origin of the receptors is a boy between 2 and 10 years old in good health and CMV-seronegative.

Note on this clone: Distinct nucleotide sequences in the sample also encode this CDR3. The CDR3 region has the DNA TGTGCCAGCAGTTCTCAGGGGAATCAGCCCCAGCATTTT. This translates into CASSSQGNQPQHF. The genes are TRBV7-9 and TRBJ1-5, with D possibly matching TRBD1 (6 bases). The CDR3 loop spans 13 amino acids. CDR1 SEHNR and CDR2 FQNEAQ come from the germline V gene (reference sequence). V was pared by 6 bases and J by 4 bases, with 10 bases between.

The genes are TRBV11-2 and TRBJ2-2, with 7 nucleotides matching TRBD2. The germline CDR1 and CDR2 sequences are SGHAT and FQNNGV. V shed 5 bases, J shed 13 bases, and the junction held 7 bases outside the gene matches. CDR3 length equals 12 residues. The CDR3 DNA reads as TGTGCCAGCAGCCTGGCCGGGGGGAGGCTGTTTTTT. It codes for CASSLAGGRLFF.

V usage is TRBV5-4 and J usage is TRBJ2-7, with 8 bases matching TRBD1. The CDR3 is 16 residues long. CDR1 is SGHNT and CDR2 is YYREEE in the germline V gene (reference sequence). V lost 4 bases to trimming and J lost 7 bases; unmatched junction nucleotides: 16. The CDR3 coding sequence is TGTGCCAGCAGCACACGGGCAGGGGGCTCCCAGGAAGAGCAGTACTTC. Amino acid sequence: CASSTRAGGSQEEQYF.